Listed below are T cell receptor beta chains from one sample, sequenced in a study of spatial heterogeneity in lung cancer. TCRdb itself ran the 5' RACE reads through MiXCR, one entry per CDR3 protein. Altogether roughly 80,000 distinct CDR3 sequences are present, about 7.8% being singletons, with the ten largest covering roughly 7%. The specimen comprised PBMCs, sampled at surgery. These receptors were taken from a male donor with early-stage non-small cell lung cancer. CDR3s include the opening cysteine and the closing phenylalanine or tryptophan. Each record gives: V gene, clone size, J gene, D gene, CDR3 protein, CDR3 DNA. D genes are given only for firm matches. Size values are once, few and many counts, or a class for expanded clones, and some rows have none.

TRBV4-2	few	TRBJ2-5	.	CASSQGRGQETQYF	TGTGCCAGCAGCCAAGGTAGAGGCCAAGAGACCCAGTACTTC
TRBV5-1	few	TRBJ1-2	.	CASSLGLAYGYTF	TGCGCCAGCAGCTTGGGACTGGCGTATGGCTACACCTTC
TRBV7-3	few	TRBJ1-1	TRBD1	CASKGTGLSNTEAFF	TGTGCCAGCAAGGGGACAGGGCTCTCGAACACTGAAGCTTTCTTT
TRBV15	.	TRBJ2-1	.	CATSRDNSVDEQFF	TGTGCCACCAGCAGAGATAACTCGGTCGATGAGCAGTTCTTC
TRBV10-3	.	TRBJ2-5	.	CAISTGTLRGEETQYF	TGTGCCATCAGTACCGGGACACTCAGGGGGGAAGAGACCCAGTACTTC
TRBV12-3/TRBV12-4	few	TRBJ1-2	.	CASSLNSRDGYTF	TGTGCCAGCAGTTTGAACAGTCGGGACGGCTACACCTTC
TRBV28	many	TRBJ1-1	TRBD1	CASSSRGQTEAFF	TGTGCCAGCAGCAGCAGGGGGCAAACTGAAGCTTTCTTT
TRBV7-8	few	TRBJ1-3	TRBD1	CASSATGQGEFGNTIYF	TGTGCCAGCAGCGCTACGGGACAGGGTGAATTTGGAAACACCATATATTTT
TRBV20-1	many	TRBJ1-4	TRBD1	CSAWDSRTTNEKLFF	TGCAGTGCCTGGGACAGCAGAACAACTAATGAAAAACTGTTTTTT
TRBV19	few	TRBJ1-1	.	CASSIDPATEAFF	TGTGCCAGTAGTATAGATCCCGCGACTGAAGCTTTCTTT
TRBV5-1	.	TRBJ2-3	TRBD2	CASSPLTSGGTDTQYF	TGCGCCAGCAGCCCCCTGACTAGCGGGGGAACAGATACGCAGTATTTT
TRBV5-6	many	TRBJ1-2	TRBD1	CASSLFLMQGENYGYTF	TGTGCCAGCAGCTTGTTTTTAATGCAGGGGGAGAACTATGGCTACACCTTC
TRBV20-1	.	TRBJ2-1	.	CSARVGGRYNEQFF	TGCAGTGCTAGAGTCGGGGGCAGGTACAATGAGCAGTTCTTC
TRBV19	.	TRBJ2-2	.	CASSSRSVLTGELFF	TGTGCCAGTAGCAGTCGATCGGTCCTCACCGGGGAGCTGTTTTTT
TRBV12-3/TRBV12-4	.	TRBJ1-6	TRBD1	CASSLSRGRSPLHF	TGTGCCAGCAGTTTATCCAGGGGGCGGTCACCCCTCCACTTT
TRBV10-3	many	TRBJ2-1	.	CAISGSSGAPEQFF	TGTGCCATCAGTGGCTCGTCGGGAGCCCCTGAGCAGTTCTTC